The rows below give T cell receptor beta chains drawn from one sample of a study of CD8 T cells in cerebrospinal fluid in Alzheimer's disease. TCRdb re-called the 10x single-cell sequencing reads, yielding one record per CDR3 amino acid sequence without DNA. This repertoire includes roughly 1,400 distinct CDR3 sequences. Sequenced input: cerebrospinal fluid. The receptors originated from a human donor with mild cognitive impairment. The CDR3 runs from the conserved cysteine through the conserved F or W. The order of the fields is CDR3 protein, J gene, V gene, clone size. Expanded clones get a size class; other rows say once, few or many, or leave the size out.

CASSPQQGHQPQHF,TRBJ1-5,TRBV18,medium-sized
CASSRDTSTDTQYF,TRBJ2-3,TRBV4-3,medium-sized
CSARSGGGDYGYTF,TRBJ1-2,TRBV20-1,-
CASSERRTGGTEAFF,TRBJ1-1,TRBV2,-
CASSLLSSGDTQYF,TRBJ2-3,TRBV11-2,medium-sized
CASSLLGGGNTGELFF,TRBJ2-2,TRBV28,medium-sized
CASSRTGQSEQYF,TRBJ2-7,TRBV19,-
CSVDSWGGGQETQYF,TRBJ2-5,TRBV29-1,-
CASSQDPRQPQHF,TRBJ1-5,TRBV4-1,-
CASSQMTGNTEAFF,TRBJ1-1,TRBV4-1,medium-sized
CASSYRGTGGRTEAFF,TRBJ1-1,TRBV6-2/TRBV6-3,medium-sized
CASSRGTATEAFF,TRBJ1-1,TRBV4-3,large
CSARRTSGTGDTQYF,TRBJ2-3,TRBV20-1,medium-sized
CASSHRDRQETQYF,TRBJ2-5,TRBV12-3/TRBV12-4,medium-sized
CASSSQSSYSNQPQHF,TRBJ1-5,TRBV7-2,-
CASSLAGTGDGYTF,TRBJ1-2,TRBV7-2,-
CASSGSQSETQYF,TRBJ2-5,TRBV18,medium-sized
CASSPPGSGNTIYF,TRBJ1-3,TRBV18,-
CASSRSGANVLTF,TRBJ2-6,TRBV12-3/TRBV12-4,medium-sized
CASSLGGTDTDTQYF,TRBJ2-3,TRBV11-3,medium-sized
CAWSVLRQRNSPLHF,TRBJ1-6,TRBV30,-